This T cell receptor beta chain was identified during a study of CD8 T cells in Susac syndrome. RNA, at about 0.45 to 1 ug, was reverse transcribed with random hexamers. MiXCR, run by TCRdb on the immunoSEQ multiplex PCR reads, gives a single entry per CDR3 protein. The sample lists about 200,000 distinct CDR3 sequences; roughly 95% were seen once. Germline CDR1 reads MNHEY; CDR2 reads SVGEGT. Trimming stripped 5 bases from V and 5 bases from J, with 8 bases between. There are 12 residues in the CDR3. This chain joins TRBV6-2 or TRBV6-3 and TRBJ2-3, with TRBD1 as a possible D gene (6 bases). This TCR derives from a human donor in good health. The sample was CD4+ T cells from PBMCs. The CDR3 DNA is TGTGCCAGCAGTGAACAGGGAGATACGCAGTATTTT. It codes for CASSEQGDTQYF.